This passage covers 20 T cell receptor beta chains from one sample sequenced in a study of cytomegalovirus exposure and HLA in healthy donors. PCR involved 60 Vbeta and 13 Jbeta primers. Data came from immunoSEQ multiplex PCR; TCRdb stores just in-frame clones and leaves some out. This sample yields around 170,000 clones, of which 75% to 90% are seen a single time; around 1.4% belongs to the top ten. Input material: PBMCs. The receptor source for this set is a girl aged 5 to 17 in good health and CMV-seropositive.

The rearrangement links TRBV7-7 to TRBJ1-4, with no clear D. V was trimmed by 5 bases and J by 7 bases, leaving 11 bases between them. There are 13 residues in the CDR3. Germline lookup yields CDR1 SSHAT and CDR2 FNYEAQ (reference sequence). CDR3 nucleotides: TGTGCCAGCAGCCCTACGCGGGGTGAAAAACTGTTTTTT. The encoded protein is CASSPTRGEKLFF.

This CDR3 is CASSEPPGHSRGEKLFF. The CDR3 DNA sequence: TGTGCCAGCAGTGAACCCCCGGGACATTCTAGGGGTGAAAAACTGTTTTTT. The V gene is TRBV25-1, the J gene TRBJ1-4; TRBD1 is a possible D gene (6 bases). The germline V and J ends were trimmed by 2 bases and 7 bases, with 20 bases remaining between them. CDR3 length: 17 amino acids. Germline V gene sequence: CDR1 MGHDK, CDR2 SYGVNS. Looking up the rest from reference TRBV25-1 and TRBJ1-4 gives the full variable domain: EADIYQTPRYLVIGTGKKITLECSQTMGHDKMYWYQQDPGMELHLIHYSYGVNSTEKGDLSSESTVSRIRTEHFPLTLESARPSHTSQYLCASSEPPGHSRGEKLFFGSGTQLSVL.

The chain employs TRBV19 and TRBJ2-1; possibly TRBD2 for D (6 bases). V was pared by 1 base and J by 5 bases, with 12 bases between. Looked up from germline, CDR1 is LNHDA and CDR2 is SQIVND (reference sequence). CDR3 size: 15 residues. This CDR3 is CASSIGGGNHNEQFF. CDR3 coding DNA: TGTGCCAGTAGTATAGGAGGAGGGAACCACAATGAGCAGTTCTTC.

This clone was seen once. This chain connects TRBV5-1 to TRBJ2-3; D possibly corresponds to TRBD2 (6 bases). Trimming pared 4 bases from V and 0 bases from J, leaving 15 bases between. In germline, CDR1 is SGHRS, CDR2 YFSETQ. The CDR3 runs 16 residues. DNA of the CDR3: TGCGCCAGCAGCAAGTTCAGCGGGCCCAGCACAGATACGCAGTATTTT. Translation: CASSKFSGPSTDTQYF.

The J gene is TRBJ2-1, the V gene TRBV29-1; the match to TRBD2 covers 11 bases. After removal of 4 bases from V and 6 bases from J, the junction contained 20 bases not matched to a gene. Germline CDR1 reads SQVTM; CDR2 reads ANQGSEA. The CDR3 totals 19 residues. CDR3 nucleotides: TGCAGCGTTGCCCCATTTAAGTTTACTAGCGGGAGTTATGGCAATGAGCAGTTCTTC. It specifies CSVAPFKFTSGSYGNEQFF.

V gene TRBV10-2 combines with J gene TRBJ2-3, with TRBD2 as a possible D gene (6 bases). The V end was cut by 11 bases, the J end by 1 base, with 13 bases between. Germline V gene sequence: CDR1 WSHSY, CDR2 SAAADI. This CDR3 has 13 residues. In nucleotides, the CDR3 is TGCGCCGCCCGGGAGAGCGGCACAGATACGCAGTATTTT. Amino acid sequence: CAARESGTDTQYF.

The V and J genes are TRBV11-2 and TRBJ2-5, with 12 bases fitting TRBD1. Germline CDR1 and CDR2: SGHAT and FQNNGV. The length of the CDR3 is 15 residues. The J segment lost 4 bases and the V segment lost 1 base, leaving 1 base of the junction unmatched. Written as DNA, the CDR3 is TGTGCCAGCAGCTTAGGGGACAGGGGGCGAGAGACCCAGTACTTC. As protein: CASSLGDRGRETQYF. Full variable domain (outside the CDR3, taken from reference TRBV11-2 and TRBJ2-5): EAGVAQSPRYKIIEKRQSVAFWCNPISGHATLYWYQQILGQGPKLLIQFQNNGVVDDSQLPKDRFSAERLKGVDSTLKIQPAKLEDSAVYLCASSLGDRGRETQYFGPGTRLLVL.

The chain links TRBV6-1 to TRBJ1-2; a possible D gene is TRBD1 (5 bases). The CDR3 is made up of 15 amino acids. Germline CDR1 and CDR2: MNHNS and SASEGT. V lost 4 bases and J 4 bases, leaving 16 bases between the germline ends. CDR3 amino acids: CASSARLDSVYGYTF. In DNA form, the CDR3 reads TGTGCCAGCAGTGCCCGATTAGACAGTGTCTATGGCTACACCTTC.

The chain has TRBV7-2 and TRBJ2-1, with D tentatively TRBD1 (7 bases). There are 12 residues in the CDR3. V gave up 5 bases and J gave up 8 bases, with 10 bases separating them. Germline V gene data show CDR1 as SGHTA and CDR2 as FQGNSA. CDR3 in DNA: TGTGCCAGCAGCACCAGGGGGGATGAGCAGTTCTTC. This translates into CASSTRGDEQFF.

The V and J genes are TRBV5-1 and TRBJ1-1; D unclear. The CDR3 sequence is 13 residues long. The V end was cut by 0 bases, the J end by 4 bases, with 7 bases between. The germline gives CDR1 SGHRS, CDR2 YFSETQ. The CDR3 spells CASSLAGLTEAFF. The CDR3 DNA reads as TGCGCCAGCAGCTTGGCGGGTCTCACTGAAGCTTTCTTT.

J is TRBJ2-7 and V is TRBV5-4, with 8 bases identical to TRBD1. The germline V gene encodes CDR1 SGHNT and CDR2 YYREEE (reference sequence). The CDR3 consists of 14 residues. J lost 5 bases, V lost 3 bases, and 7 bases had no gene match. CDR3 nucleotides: TGTGCCAGCAGCTCGGTAGGGACAGGAGACGAGCAGTACTTC. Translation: CASSSVGTGDEQYF.

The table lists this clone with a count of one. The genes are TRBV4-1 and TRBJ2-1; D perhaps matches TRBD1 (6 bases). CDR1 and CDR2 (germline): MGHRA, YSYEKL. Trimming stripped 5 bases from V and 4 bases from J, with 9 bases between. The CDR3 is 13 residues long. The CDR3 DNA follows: TGCGCCAGCAGCAGGGGGAAGTACAATGAGCAGTTCTTC. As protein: CASSRGKYNEQFF.

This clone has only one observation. CDR3 bases: TGTGCCAGCAGCCCCACCAGGGGATATGGCTACACCTTC. This encodes CASSPTRGYGYTF. V is TRBV9 and J is TRBJ1-2; possible D gene TRBD1, 6 bases. Germline V CDR1 and CDR2: SGDLS, YYNGEE. Trimming shortened V by 4 bases and J by 5 bases, and 12 bases separated the two germline ends. The CDR3 loop spans 13 amino acids.

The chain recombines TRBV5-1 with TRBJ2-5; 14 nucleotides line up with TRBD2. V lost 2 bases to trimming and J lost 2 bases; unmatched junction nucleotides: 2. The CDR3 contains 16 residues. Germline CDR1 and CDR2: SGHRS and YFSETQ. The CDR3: CASSFRLAGGQETQYF. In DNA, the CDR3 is TGCGCCAGCAGCTTCCGACTAGCGGGAGGGCAAGAGACCCAGTACTTC.

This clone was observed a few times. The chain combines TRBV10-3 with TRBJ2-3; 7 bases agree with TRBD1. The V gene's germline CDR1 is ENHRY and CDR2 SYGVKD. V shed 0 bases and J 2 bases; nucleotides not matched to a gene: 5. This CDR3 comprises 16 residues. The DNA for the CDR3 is TGTGCCATCAGTGAGTCGAGAAGGGGGCTCACAGATACGCAGTATTTT. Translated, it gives CAISESRRGLTDTQYF.

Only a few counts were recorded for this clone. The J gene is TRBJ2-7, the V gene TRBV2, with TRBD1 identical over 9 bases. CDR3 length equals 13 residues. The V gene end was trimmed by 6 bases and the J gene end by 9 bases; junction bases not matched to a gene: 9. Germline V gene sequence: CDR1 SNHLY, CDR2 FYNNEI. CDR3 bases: TGTGCCAGCAGCTCGGACAGGGGCCGATGGCAGTACTTC. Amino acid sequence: CASSSDRGRWQYF.

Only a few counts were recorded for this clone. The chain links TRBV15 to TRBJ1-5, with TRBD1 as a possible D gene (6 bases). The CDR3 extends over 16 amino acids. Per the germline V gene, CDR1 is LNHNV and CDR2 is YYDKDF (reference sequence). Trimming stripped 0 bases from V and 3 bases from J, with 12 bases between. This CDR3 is CATSRDVRGDNQPQHF. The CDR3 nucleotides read TGTGCCACCAGCAGAGACGTCAGGGGAGACAATCAGCCCCAGCATTTT.

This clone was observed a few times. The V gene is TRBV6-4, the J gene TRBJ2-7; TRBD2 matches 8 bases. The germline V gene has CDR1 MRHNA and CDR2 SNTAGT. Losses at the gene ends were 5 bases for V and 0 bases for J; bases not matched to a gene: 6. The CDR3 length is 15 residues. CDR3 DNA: TGTGCCAGCAGTATTCTAGCGGGTAGCTCCTACGAGCAGTACTTC. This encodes CASSILAGSSYEQYF.

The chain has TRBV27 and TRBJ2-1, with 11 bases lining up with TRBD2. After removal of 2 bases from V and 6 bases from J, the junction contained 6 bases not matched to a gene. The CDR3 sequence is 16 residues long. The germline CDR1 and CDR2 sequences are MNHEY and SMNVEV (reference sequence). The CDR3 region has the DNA TGTGCCAGCAGTTTACTTGGACTAGCGGGCTCCAATGAGCAGTTCTTC. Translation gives CASSLLGLAGSNEQFF.

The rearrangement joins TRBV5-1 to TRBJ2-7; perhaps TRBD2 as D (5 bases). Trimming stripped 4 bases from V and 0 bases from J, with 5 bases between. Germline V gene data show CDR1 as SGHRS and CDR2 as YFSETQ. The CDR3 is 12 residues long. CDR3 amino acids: CASSRDSYEQYF. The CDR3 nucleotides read TGCGCCAGCAGCCGGGACTCCTACGAGCAGTACTTC.